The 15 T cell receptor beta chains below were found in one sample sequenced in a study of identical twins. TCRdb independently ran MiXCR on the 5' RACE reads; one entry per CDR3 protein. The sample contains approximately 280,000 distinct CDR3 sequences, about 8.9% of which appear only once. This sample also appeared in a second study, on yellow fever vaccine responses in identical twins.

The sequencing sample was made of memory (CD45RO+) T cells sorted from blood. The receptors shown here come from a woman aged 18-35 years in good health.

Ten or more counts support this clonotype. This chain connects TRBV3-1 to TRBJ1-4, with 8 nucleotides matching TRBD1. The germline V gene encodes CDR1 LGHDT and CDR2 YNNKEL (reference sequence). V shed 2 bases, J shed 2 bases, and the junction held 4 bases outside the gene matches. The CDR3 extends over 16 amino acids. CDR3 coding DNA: TGTGCCAGCAGCCAAAGGCAGGGGGCTACTAATGAAAAACTGTTTTTT. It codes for CASSQRQGATNEKLFF.

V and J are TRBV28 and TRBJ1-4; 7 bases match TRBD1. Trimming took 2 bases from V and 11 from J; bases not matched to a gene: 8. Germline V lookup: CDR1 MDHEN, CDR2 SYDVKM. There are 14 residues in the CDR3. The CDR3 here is CASSLIQKGGKLFF. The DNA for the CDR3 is TGTGCCAGCAGTTTAATACAGAAAGGGGGCAAACTGTTTTTT.

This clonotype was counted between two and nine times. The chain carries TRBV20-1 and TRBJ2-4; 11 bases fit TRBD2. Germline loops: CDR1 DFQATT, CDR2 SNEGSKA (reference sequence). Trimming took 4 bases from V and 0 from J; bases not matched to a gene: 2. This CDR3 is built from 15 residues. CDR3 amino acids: CSANSGGGAKNIQYF. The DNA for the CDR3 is TGCAGTGCTAATAGCGGGGGGGGAGCCAAAAACATTCAGTACTTC.

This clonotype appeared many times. In DNA form, the CDR3 reads TGTGCCAGCACCCGACTAGCGGGAGCCAATGAGCAGTTCTTC. Protein: CASTRLAGANEQFF. The rearrangement links TRBV12-3 or TRBV12-4 to TRBJ2-1, with 12 bases that match TRBD2. The CDR3 extends over 14 amino acids. V was clipped by 7 bases and J by 6 bases; unmatched bases: 4.

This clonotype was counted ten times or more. CDR3 in amino acids: CASRLAGGRRDEQFF. The DNA for the CDR3 is TGTGCCAGCAGACTAGCGGGGGGGCGCCGGGATGAGCAGTTCTTC. J is TRBJ2-1 and V is TRBV12-3 or TRBV12-4; 13 nucleotides align to TRBD2. With V trimmed by 6 bases and J by 8 bases, 7 bases remained unmatched. The CDR3 contains 15 residues.

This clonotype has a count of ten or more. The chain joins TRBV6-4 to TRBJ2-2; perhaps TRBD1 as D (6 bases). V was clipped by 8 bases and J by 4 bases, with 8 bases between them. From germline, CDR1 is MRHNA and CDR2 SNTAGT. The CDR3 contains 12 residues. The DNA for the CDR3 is TGTGCCAGCGGGGGCGTCACCGGGGAGCTGTTTTTT. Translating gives CASGGVTGELFF.

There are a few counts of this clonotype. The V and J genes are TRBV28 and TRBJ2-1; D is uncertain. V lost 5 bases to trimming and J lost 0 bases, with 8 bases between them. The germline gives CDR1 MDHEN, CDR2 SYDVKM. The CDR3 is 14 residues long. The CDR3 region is CASSRLSSYNEQFF. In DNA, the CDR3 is TGTGCCAGCAGTAGGCTGAGCTCCTACAATGAGCAGTTCTTC.

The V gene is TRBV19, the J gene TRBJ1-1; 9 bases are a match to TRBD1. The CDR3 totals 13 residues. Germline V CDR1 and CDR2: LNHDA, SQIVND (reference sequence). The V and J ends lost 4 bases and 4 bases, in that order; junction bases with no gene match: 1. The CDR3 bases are TGTGCCAGTAGTAAGACAGGGGGCACTGAAGCTTTCTTT. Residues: CASSKTGGTEAFF.

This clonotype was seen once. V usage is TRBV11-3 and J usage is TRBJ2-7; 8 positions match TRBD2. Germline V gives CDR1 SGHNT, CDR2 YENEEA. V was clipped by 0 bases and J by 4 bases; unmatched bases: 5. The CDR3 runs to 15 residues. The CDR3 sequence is CASSLDELAAYEQYF. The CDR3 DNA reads TGTGCCAGCAGCTTAGATGAACTAGCGGCTTACGAGCAGTACTTC. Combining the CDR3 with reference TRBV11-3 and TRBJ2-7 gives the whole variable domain EAGVVQSPRYKIIEKKQPVAFWCNPISGHNTLYWYLQNLGQGPELLIRYENEEAVDDSQLPKDRFSAERLKGVDSTLKIQPAELGDSAVYLCASSLDELAAYEQYFGPGTRLTVT.

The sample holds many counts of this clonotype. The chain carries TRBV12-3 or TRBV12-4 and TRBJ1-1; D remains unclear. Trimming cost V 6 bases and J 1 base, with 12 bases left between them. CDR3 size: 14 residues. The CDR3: CASRLSLRNTEAFF. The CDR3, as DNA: TGTGCCAGCAGACTCAGCCTTCGGAACACTGAAGCTTTCTTT.

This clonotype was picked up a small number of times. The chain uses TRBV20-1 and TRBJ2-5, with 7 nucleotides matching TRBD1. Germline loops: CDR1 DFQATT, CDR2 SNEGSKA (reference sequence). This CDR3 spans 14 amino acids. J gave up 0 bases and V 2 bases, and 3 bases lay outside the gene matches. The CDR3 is CSARPTGNQETQYF. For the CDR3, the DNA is TGCAGTGCTAGACCGACAGGGAACCAAGAGACCCAGTACTTC.

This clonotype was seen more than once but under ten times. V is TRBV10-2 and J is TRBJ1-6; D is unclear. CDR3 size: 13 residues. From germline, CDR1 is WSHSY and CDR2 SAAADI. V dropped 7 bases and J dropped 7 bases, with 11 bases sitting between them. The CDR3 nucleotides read TGCGCCAGCAAGGACCCTTCGAATTCACCCCTCCACTTT. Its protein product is CASKDPSNSPLHF.

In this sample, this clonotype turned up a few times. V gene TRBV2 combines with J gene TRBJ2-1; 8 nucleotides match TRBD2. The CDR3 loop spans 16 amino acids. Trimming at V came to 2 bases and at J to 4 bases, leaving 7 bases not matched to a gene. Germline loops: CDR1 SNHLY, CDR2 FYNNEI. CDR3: CASSERSGGLYNEQFF. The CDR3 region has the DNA TGTGCCAGCAGTGAAAGGTCGGGGGGGCTTTACAATGAGCAGTTCTTC. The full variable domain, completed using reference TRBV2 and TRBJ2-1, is EPEVTQTPSHQVTQMGQEVILRCVPISNHLYFYWYRQILGQKVEFLVSFYNNEISEKSEIFDDQFSVERPDGSNFTLKIRSTKLEDSAMYFCASSERSGGLYNEQFFGPGTRLTVL.

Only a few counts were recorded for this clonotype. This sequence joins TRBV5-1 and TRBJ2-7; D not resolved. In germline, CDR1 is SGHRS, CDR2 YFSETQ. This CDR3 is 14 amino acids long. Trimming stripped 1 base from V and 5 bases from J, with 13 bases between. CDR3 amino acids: CASSLWAKRDEQYF. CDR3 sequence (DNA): TGCGCCAGCAGCTTGTGGGCGAAACGCGACGAGCAGTACTTC.

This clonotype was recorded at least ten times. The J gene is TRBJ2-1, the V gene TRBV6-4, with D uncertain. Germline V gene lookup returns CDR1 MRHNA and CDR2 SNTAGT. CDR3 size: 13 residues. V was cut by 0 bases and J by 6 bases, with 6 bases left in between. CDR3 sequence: CASSDSSSNEQFF. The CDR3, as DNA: TGTGCCAGCAGTGACTCAAGTAGCAATGAGCAGTTCTTC.